These T cell receptor beta chains were read from a single sample in a study of T cells in Graves' hyperthyroidism and ophthalmopathy. TCRdb re-called the multiplex PCR reads through MiXCR, storing one row per CDR3 protein. The repertoire holds about 840,000 distinct CDR3 sequences, with approximately 40% as singletons. The sequencing sample was made of blood. These receptors were collected from a young man with Graves' hyperthyroidism. Each CDR3 is given with its conserved first and last residue. The order of the fields is V gene, J gene, clone size, D gene, CDR3 DNA, CDR3 protein. A D gene is named only where the DNA matches it firmly. Some rows mark clone size as missing; the rest say once, few, many or name a class of expanded clone.

V: TRBV20-1; J: TRBJ2-5; size: -; D: TRBD2; DNA: TGCAGTGCTCCAACTAGCGGACTTTTGGAGACCCAGTACTTC; CDR3: CSAPTSGLLETQYF
V: TRBV6-5; J: TRBJ2-5; size: -; D: TRBD1; DNA: TGTGCCAGCAGTTTGGGCCGGGACAGCCCTACCCAGTACTTC; CDR3: CASSLGRDSPTQYF
V: TRBV7-9; J: TRBJ1-5; size: many; D: -; DNA: TGTGCCAGCAGCTTCTGGAATCAGCCCCAGCATTTT; CDR3: CASSFWNQPQHF
V: TRBV2; J: TRBJ1-5; size: many; D: -; DNA: TGTGCCAGCAGAGATAGTGGTGAGCCCCAGCATTTT; CDR3: CASRDSGEPQHF
V: TRBV9; J: TRBJ2-5; size: -; D: TRBD1; DNA: TGTGCCAGCAGCTTCACGACAGGGGAGTTGGAGACCCAGTACTTC; CDR3: CASSFTTGELETQYF
V: TRBV29-1; J: TRBJ2-7; size: -; D: -; DNA: TGCAGCTTAGGTCGGGACGGCTCCTACGAGCAGTACTTC; CDR3: CSLGRDGSYEQYF
V: TRBV3-1; J: TRBJ1-2; size: -; D: -; DNA: TGTGCCAGCAGCCGAGATGCAACCAGGGGTGGCTACACCTTC; CDR3: CASSRDATRGGYTF
V: TRBV5-1; J: TRBJ1-5; size: many; D: -; DNA: TGCGCCAGCAGCCCCGACAGACTCCAGGATCCCCAGCATTTT; CDR3: CASSPDRLQDPQHF
V: TRBV5-1; J: TRBJ1-5; size: -; D: TRBD1; DNA: TGCGCCAGCAGCTTGGGGGACAGGGTGGGTCAGCCCCAGCATTTT; CDR3: CASSLGDRVGQPQHF
V: TRBV12-3/TRBV12-4; J: TRBJ2-5; size: once; D: TRBD2; DNA: TGTGCCAGCAGTTCAATAGCGGGAGGGCTCGAGACCCAGTACTTC; CDR3: CASSSIAGGLETQYF
V: TRBV20-1; J: TRBJ1-5; size: -; D: -; DNA: TGCAGTGCTAGAGATCCGCGGGGATGGCAGCCCCAGCATTTT; CDR3: CSARDPRGWQPQHF
V: TRBV2; J: TRBJ2-6; size: many; D: -; DNA: TGTGCCAGCAGTCTGATCGGCCAGGGGGCCAACGTCCTGACTTTC; CDR3: CASSLIGQGANVLTF
V: TRBV5-5; J: TRBJ1-2; size: many; D: TRBD1; DNA: TGTGCCAGCGGGAGGGGGCACGGCTACACCTTC; CDR3: CASGRGHGYTF
V: TRBV7-3; J: TRBJ1-1; size: many; D: -; DNA: TGTGCCAGCAGCTTATTCCCGGCTGGGGAGGCTTTCTTT; CDR3: CASSLFPAGEAFF
V: TRBV5-8; J: TRBJ1-1; size: -; D: TRBD1; DNA: TGTGCCAGCAGCTCATTCCAGGGGGGAAACACTGAAGCTTTCTTT; CDR3: CASSSFQGGNTEAFF
V: TRBV4-1; J: TRBJ2-6; size: few; D: -; DNA: TGCGCCAGCAGCCAAGACGGCGGACTCTCTGGGGCCAACGTCCTGACTTTC; CDR3: CASSQDGGLSGANVLTF
V: TRBV29-1; J: TRBJ2-7; size: -; D: -; DNA: TGCAGCGTTCTTGCCCTCCCCACTCTCGACAGCAGCTCCTACGAGCAGTACTTC; CDR3: CSVLALPTLDSSSYEQYF
V: TRBV19; J: TRBJ1-5; size: -; D: -; DNA: TGTGCCAGTAGTGACTGGGACAATCAGCCCCAGCATTTT; CDR3: CASSDWDNQPQHF
V: TRBV6-5; J: TRBJ2-5; size: few; D: -; DNA: TGTGCCAGCACCCCAAGGGGGAAGCGGGGCGATGAGACCCAGTACTTC; CDR3: CASTPRGKRGDETQYF
V: TRBV10-3; J: TRBJ2-5; size: many; D: TRBD1; DNA: TGTGCCATCAAGGGGGCTGGGGAGACCCAGTACTTC; CDR3: CAIKGAGETQYF
V: TRBV10-3; J: TRBJ2-6; size: many; D: -; DNA: TGTGCCACTACAGTGAGCTCTGGGGCCAACGTCCTGACTTTC; CDR3: CATTVSSGANVLTF
V: TRBV2; J: TRBJ1-5; size: many; D: -; DNA: TGTGCCAGCAGTGTTGGAGGGGCCCAGCCCCAGCATTTT; CDR3: CASSVGGAQPQHF
V: TRBV11-2; J: TRBJ2-7; size: -; D: -; DNA: TGTGCCAGCAGCTTAGTGACAGCCTACGAGCAGTACTTC; CDR3: CASSLVTAYEQYF
V: TRBV4-1; J: TRBJ1-6; size: -; D: -; DNA: TGCGCCAGCAGCCAAGGGTTTAGGGAGAATAATTCACCCCTCCACTTT; CDR3: CASSQGFRENNSPLHF
V: TRBV11-1; J: TRBJ2-7; size: few; D: -; DNA: TGTGCCAGCAGCGCGGACTTTTTCGGGAGTGGCGAGCAGTACTTC; CDR3: CASSADFFGSGEQYF
V: TRBV7-9; J: TRBJ1-1; size: few; D: -; DNA: TGTGCCAGCAGCCCTCAACAGGGATCCACTGAAGCTTTCTTT; CDR3: CASSPQQGSTEAFF
V: TRBV10-3; J: TRBJ2-7; size: -; D: TRBD1; DNA: TGTGCCAGCGAGGAGGGACAGGCTCCTATGGAGCAGTACTTC; CDR3: CASEEGQAPMEQYF
V: TRBV6-1; J: TRBJ2-5; size: once; D: -; DNA: TGTGCCAGCAGTGAGTTGCGAGGGGCGCATGTGACCCAGTACTTC; CDR3: CASSELRGAHVTQYF
V: TRBV6-5; J: TRBJ1-6; size: many; D: -; DNA: TGTGCCAGCAGTTACGGGGGTTATGAGTCACCCCTCCACTTT; CDR3: CASSYGGYESPLHF
V: TRBV29-1; J: TRBJ1-2; size: many; D: -; DNA: TGCAGCCCACGACTGAACAGGGTTGGCGGCTACACCTTC; CDR3: CSPRLNRVGGYTF
V: TRBV2; J: TRBJ1-5; size: many; D: TRBD1; DNA: TGTGCCAGCAGAGGGACAGGTAGTCAGCCCCAGCATTTT; CDR3: CASRGTGSQPQHF
V: TRBV10-3; J: TRBJ1-5; size: -; D: -; DNA: TGTGCCAGCAGTTTTTGGACAGAGGGGCACAATCAGCCCCAGCATTTT; CDR3: CASSFWTEGHNQPQHF
V: TRBV5-5; J: TRBJ2-7; size: -; D: TRBD2; DNA: TGTGCCAGCAGCTTCAGCGGGACTCCCCCCTACGAGCAGTACTTC; CDR3: CASSFSGTPPYEQYF
V: TRBV5-1; J: TRBJ1-2; size: -; D: -; DNA: TGCGCCAGCGGCTTGGCCGATGGCAGGGGTGGCTACACCTTC; CDR3: CASGLADGRGGYTF
V: TRBV4-1; J: TRBJ2-7; size: once; D: -; DNA: TGCGCCAGCAGCCAAGGAGAAAGGTGCTACGAGCAGTACTTC; CDR3: CASSQGERCYEQYF
V: TRBV7-6; J: TRBJ1-2; size: -; D: -; DNA: TGCGCCAGCAGCCAAGAAGGACAGATCCTCTATGGCTACACCTTC; CDR3: CASSQEGQILYGYTF
V: TRBV19; J: TRBJ2-2; size: -; D: TRBD2; DNA: TGTGCCAGTAGAAGAGCGGGGGGGCCGCACACCGGGGAGCTGTTTTTT; CDR3: CASRRAGGPHTGELFF
V: TRBV5-1; J: TRBJ1-1; size: -; D: -; DNA: TGCGCCAGCAGCCTTCCAGGGGCGAACACTGAAACTTTCTTT; CDR3: CASSLPGANTETFF
V: TRBV19; J: TRBJ1-1; size: -; D: -; DNA: TGTGCCAGTACTTGTAGGGGACTTTCGAACACTGAAGCTTTCTTT; CDR3: CASTCRGLSNTEAFF
V: TRBV5-1; J: TRBJ2-2; size: -; D: -; DNA: TGCGCCAGTACCGCCTGGCCCGCATACACCGGGGAGCTGTTTTTT; CDR3: CASTAWPAYTGELFF
V: TRBV7-9; J: TRBJ2-7; size: -; D: -; DNA: TGTGCCAGCGAGCGAGGCACAACAAACTACGAGCAGTACTTC; CDR3: CASERGTTNYEQYF
V: TRBV10-3; J: TRBJ1-6; size: -; D: TRBD1; DNA: TGTGCCATCAGTTCCCCCGGGACAGGACATTCACCCCTCCACTTT; CDR3: CAISSPGTGHSPLHF